This is a list of T cell receptor beta chains from one sample in a study of T cell responses to AZD1222 COVID-19 vaccine. Clones were sequenced by immunoSEQ multiplex PCR, and TCRdb holds only the in-frame ones, with some missing. The sample holds more than 95,000 clones, roughly 87% seen once. Here the sequenced sample was peripheral blood, taken on day 0 of AZD1222 vaccination. The receptors originated from an adult in good health. The CDR3 runs from the conserved cysteine through the conserved F or W. A D gene is named only where the DNA matches it firmly. The size entry is marked missing in some rows and otherwise reads once, few, many or a size class.

D gene: TRBD2; J gene: TRBJ2-1; clone size: NA; V gene: TRBV3-1/TRBV3-2; CDR3 DNA: TGTGCCAGCAGCCAGCGGACTAGCGCATTACCGAAGTTCTTC; CDR3 protein: CASSQRTSALPKFF
D gene: TRBD1; J gene: TRBJ2-3; clone size: NA; V gene: TRBV6-5; CDR3 DNA: TGTGCCAGCAGTTGGACAGGGGGGACAGATACGCAGTATTTT; CDR3 protein: CASSWTGGTDTQYF
D gene: NA; J gene: TRBJ2-5; clone size: NA; V gene: TRBV7-9; CDR3 DNA: TGTGCCAGCAGCTTAGTGGCTCCTGCCTGGGGCCAGTACTTC; CDR3 protein: CASSLVAPAWGQYF
D gene: NA; J gene: TRBJ2-6; clone size: NA; V gene: TRBV19; CDR3 DNA: TGTGCCTCCCGCGTAGGTTCTGGGGCCAACGTCCTGACTTTC; CDR3 protein: CASRVGSGANVLTF
D gene: NA; J gene: TRBJ2-1; clone size: NA; V gene: TRBV5-8; CDR3 DNA: TGTGCCAGCAGCTTGAGGGTCTCGACCAATGAGCAGTTCTTC; CDR3 protein: CASSLRVSTNEQFF
D gene: NA; J gene: TRBJ1-2; clone size: NA; V gene: TRBV7-9; CDR3 DNA: TGTGCCAGCAGCTTAGGGGACTTTGGGGTTGACTATGGCTACACCTTC; CDR3 protein: CASSLGDFGVDYGYTF
D gene: NA; J gene: TRBJ1-2; clone size: NA; V gene: TRBV19; CDR3 DNA: TGTGCCAGTAGTTCCGGGGAGTATGGCTACACCTTC; CDR3 protein: CASSSGEYGYTF
D gene: NA; J gene: TRBJ1-6; clone size: NA; V gene: TRBV30; CDR3 DNA: TGTGCCTGGAGTGTACGGGACGGTGATTCACCCCTCCACTTT; CDR3 protein: CAWSVRDGDSPLHF
D gene: NA; J gene: TRBJ2-7; clone size: NA; V gene: TRBV10-3; CDR3 DNA: TGTGCCATCGGGGGAGGGGGCGAGCAGTACTTC; CDR3 protein: CAIGGGGEQYF
D gene: TRBD2; J gene: TRBJ2-1; clone size: NA; V gene: TRBV15; CDR3 DNA: TGTGCCACCAGCATCCGACTAGCGGAGGGGGATGAGCAGTTCTTC; CDR3 protein: CATSIRLAEGDEQFF
D gene: TRBD1; J gene: TRBJ2-1; clone size: NA; V gene: TRBV19; CDR3 DNA: TGTGCCAGTAGGGTTCAGGAGACAGGGGACTACAATGAGCAGTTCTTC; CDR3 protein: CASRVQETGDYNEQFF
D gene: TRBD1; J gene: TRBJ1-2; clone size: NA; V gene: TRBV28; CDR3 DNA: TGTGCCAGCAGTCGAGGACAGGTCTTGAAGGGGGGCTACACCTTC; CDR3 protein: CASSRGQVLKGGYTF
D gene: TRBD2; J gene: TRBJ2-6; clone size: NA; V gene: TRBV28; CDR3 DNA: TGTGCCAGCAGTTCGCCGGGAGGTGGGGCCAACGTCCTGACTTTC; CDR3 protein: CASSSPGGGANVLTF
D gene: TRBD2; J gene: TRBJ2-2; clone size: NA; V gene: TRBV19; CDR3 DNA: TGTGCCAGTATTGGACTAGCGGGAGGGAGCAACACCGGGGAGCTGTTTTTT; CDR3 protein: CASIGLAGGSNTGELFF
D gene: TRBD2; J gene: TRBJ2-7; clone size: NA; V gene: TRBV7-9; CDR3 DNA: TGTGCCAGCAGCTTAAATCGGGCGGGGGGGCGCAGGCAGTACTTC; CDR3 protein: CASSLNRAGGRRQYF
D gene: NA; J gene: TRBJ1-2; clone size: few; V gene: TRBV9; CDR3 DNA: TGTGCCAGCAGCGTAGGTCAGGGTGGCTACACCTTC; CDR3 protein: CASSVGQGGYTF
D gene: NA; J gene: TRBJ2-1; clone size: NA; V gene: TRBV7-2; CDR3 DNA: TGTGCCAGCAGCTTAGGGCCAATAAATGAGCAGTTCTTC; CDR3 protein: CASSLGPINEQFF
D gene: NA; J gene: TRBJ2-1; clone size: NA; V gene: TRBV9; CDR3 DNA: TGTGCCAGCAGCGTAATGGGTTTGGGGGGAAATGAGCAGTTCTTC; CDR3 protein: CASSVMGLGGNEQFF
D gene: NA; J gene: TRBJ1-5; clone size: once; V gene: TRBV27; CDR3 DNA: TGTGCCAGCAGTTGGTCAGGGGTGGTTCAGCCCCAGCATTTT; CDR3 protein: CASSWSGVVQPQHF
D gene: TRBD1; J gene: TRBJ1-2; clone size: few; V gene: TRBV27; CDR3 DNA: TGTGCCAGCAGTTGGGTACAGGGGGGCGTCTATGGCTACACCTTC; CDR3 protein: CASSWVQGGVYGYTF
D gene: TRBD1; J gene: TRBJ1-6; clone size: NA; V gene: TRBV7-9; CDR3 DNA: TGTGCCAGCACCACAGGGACAGTGATTTCACCCCTCCACTTT; CDR3 protein: CASTTGTVISPLHF
D gene: NA; J gene: TRBJ1-4; clone size: NA; V gene: TRBV14; CDR3 DNA: TGTGCCAGCAGCCAAGGGGGAAAACTGTTTTTT; CDR3 protein: CASSQGGKLFF
D gene: TRBD1; J gene: TRBJ1-6; clone size: NA; V gene: TRBV3-1/TRBV3-2; CDR3 DNA: TGTGCCAGCAGCGAAACCTTTAAGCGGGACAGCTTTAATTCACCCCTCCACTTT; CDR3 protein: CASSETFKRDSFNSPLHF
D gene: NA; J gene: TRBJ1-6; clone size: NA; V gene: TRBV27; CDR3 DNA: TGTGCCAGCAGTCCCTCCGGGGGGAGCCTCCACTTT; CDR3 protein: CASSPSGGSLHF
D gene: NA; J gene: TRBJ2-3; clone size: NA; V gene: TRBV5-4; CDR3 DNA: TGTGCCAGCAGTTCTCACCGGGCCCCAGATACGCAGTATTTT; CDR3 protein: CASSSHRAPDTQYF
D gene: TRBD1; J gene: TRBJ1-5; clone size: once; V gene: TRBV2; CDR3 DNA: TGTGCCAGCAGTTCCCAGGGGGGGACAGGGAGTCAGCCCCAGCATTTT; CDR3 protein: CASSSQGGTGSQPQHF
D gene: TRBD2; J gene: TRBJ2-1; clone size: NA; V gene: TRBV9; CDR3 DNA: TGTGCCAGCAGCGCAGGGCGGGGGGTATACAATGAGCAGTTCTTC; CDR3 protein: CASSAGRGVYNEQFF
D gene: TRBD1; J gene: TRBJ1-5; clone size: NA; V gene: TRBV29-1; CDR3 DNA: TGCAGCGTTGTATTTTCGGGACAGGGGTTTCAGCCCCAGCATTTT; CDR3 protein: CSVVFSGQGFQPQHF
D gene: TRBD2; J gene: TRBJ2-7; clone size: NA; V gene: TRBV2; CDR3 DNA: TGTGCCAGCAGTGGGGGACTAGCGCTTGAAATGCAGTACTTC; CDR3 protein: CASSGGLALEMQYF
D gene: NA; J gene: TRBJ2-1; clone size: NA; V gene: TRBV13; CDR3 DNA: TGTGCCAGCAGCACACGACTTGGCGAGCAGTTCTTC; CDR3 protein: CASSTRLGEQFF
D gene: NA; J gene: TRBJ2-4; clone size: NA; V gene: TRBV2; CDR3 DNA: TGTGCCAGCAGTGATGGGGGTGCCAAAAACATTCAGTACTTC; CDR3 protein: CASSDGGAKNIQYF